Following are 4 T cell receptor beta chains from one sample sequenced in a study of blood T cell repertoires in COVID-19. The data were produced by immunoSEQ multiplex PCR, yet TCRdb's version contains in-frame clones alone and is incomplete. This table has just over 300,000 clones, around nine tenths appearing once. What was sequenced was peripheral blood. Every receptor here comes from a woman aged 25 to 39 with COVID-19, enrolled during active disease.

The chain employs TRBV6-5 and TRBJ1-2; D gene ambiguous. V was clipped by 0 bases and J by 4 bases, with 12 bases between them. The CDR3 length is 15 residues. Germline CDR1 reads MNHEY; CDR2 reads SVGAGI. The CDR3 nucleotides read TGTGCCAGCAGTTACTCGAGAGGTTCCCCCTATGGCTACACCTTC. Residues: CASSYSRGSPYGYTF.

CDR3: CASSFGTGDTF. The CDR3 region has the DNA TGTGCCAGCAGTTTTGGGACAGGGGACACCTTC. V gene TRBV28 combines with J gene TRBJ1-2, with 10 bases lining up with TRBD1. This CDR3 contains 11 residues. Germline values: CDR1 MDHEN, CDR2 SYDVKM. The V gene end was trimmed by 3 bases and the J gene end by 12 bases; junction bases not matched to a gene: 1.

The CDR3 spells CSVEGSYGYTF. The CDR3 nucleotides read TGCAGCGTTGAGGGGAGCTATGGCTACACCTTC. The gene calls are TRBV29-1 and TRBJ1-2; D ambiguous. Trimming pared 3 bases from V and 4 bases from J, leaving 6 bases between. Germline V gene data show CDR1 as SQVTM and CDR2 as ANQGSEA. The CDR3 has 11 residues.

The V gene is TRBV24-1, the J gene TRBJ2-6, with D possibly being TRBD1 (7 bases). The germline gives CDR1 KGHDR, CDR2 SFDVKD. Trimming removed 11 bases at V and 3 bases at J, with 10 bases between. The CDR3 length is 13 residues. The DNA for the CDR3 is TGTGCCATCCAGGGGGGTGGGGCCAACGTCCTGACTTTC. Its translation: CAIQGGGANVLTF.